This entry lists 7 T cell receptor beta chains sequenced from one sample in a study of blood T cells in healthy people across ages. Through a sample-barcoded 5' primer and a J-beta primer mix, a second PCR was run for roughly 7 to 12 cycles. TCRdb reprocessed the 5' RACE reads via MiXCR and lists one record per CDR3 protein. Among 900,000 to 950,000 distinct CDR3 sequences, 25% to 30% were seen once, and the ten largest hold 9.5% to 13%. The sample also formed part of further work on T cells of mothers and their children.

Sequenced: blood. Source of these receptors: a woman aged 40 to 50 in good health.

This clonotype was detected a few times. CDR3 DNA: TGTGCCAGCAGCCGGCGGACGGCCCTAGAAGCTTTCTTT. Protein: CASSRRTALEAFF. The genes are TRBV5-6 and TRBJ1-1; no firm D call. Germline lookup yields CDR1 SGHDT and CDR2 YYEEEE. Trimming left V 4 bases short and J 8 bases short, with 15 bases between. The CDR3 spans 13 residues. Full variable domain (outside the CDR3, taken from reference TRBV5-6 and TRBJ1-1): DAGVTQSPTHLIKTRGQQVTLRCSPKSGHDTVSWYQQALGQGPQFIFQYYEEEERQRGNFPDRFSGHQFPNYSSELNVNALLLGDSALYLCASSRRTALEAFFGQGTRLTVV.

The V and J genes are TRBV6-2 or TRBV6-3 and TRBJ2-7; the match to TRBD1 covers 10 bases. The CDR3 is 16 residues long. Germline V CDR1 and CDR2: MNHEY, SVGEGT. Trimming took 5 bases from V and 4 from J; bases not matched to a gene: 11. The CDR3 nucleotides read TGTGCCAGCAGTCCCTCCCCGGGACAGGGGTTATACGAGCAGTACTTC. Amino acids: CASSPSPGQGLYEQYF.

The chain combines TRBV4-3 with TRBJ2-1; D is unclear. The germline gives CDR1 LGHNA, CDR2 YSLEER. The CDR3 consists of 11 residues. V lost 1 base to trimming and J lost 8 bases, with 3 bases between them. CDR3 sequence: CASSQAHEQFF. CDR3 in DNA: TGCGCCAGCAGCCAAGCCCATGAGCAGTTCTTC.

This clonotype was seen many times. The gene calls are TRBV7-2 and TRBJ2-3; D call uncertain. The CDR3 runs to 11 residues. V lost 3 bases to trimming and J lost 5 bases, with 3 bases between them. Per the germline V gene, CDR1 is SGHTA and CDR2 is FQGNSA. The CDR3 loop is CASSFKDTQYF. CDR3 in DNA: TGTGCCAGCAGCTTTAAAGATACGCAGTATTTT. The full variable domain, completed using reference TRBV7-2 and TRBJ2-3, is GAGVSQSPSNKVTEKGKDVELRCDPISGHTALYWYRQSLGQGLEFLIYFQGNSAPDKSGLPSDRFSAERTGGSVSTLTIQRTQQEDSAVYLCASSFKDTQYFGPGTRLTVL.

This clonotype was counted a few times. This rearrangement joins TRBV9 to TRBJ2-5; 11 bases are shared with TRBD2. The CDR3 is 16 residues long. Germline values: CDR1 SGDLS, CDR2 YYNGEE. V was clipped by 4 bases and J by 5 bases; unmatched bases: 10. The CDR3 DNA follows: TGTGCCAGCAGCTCCTATAGCGGGGGGGCGTCCGAGACCCAGTACTTC. The encoded protein is CASSSYSGGASETQYF.

This chain links TRBV24-1 with TRBJ2-7; 11 positions agree with TRBD2. This CDR3 spans 16 amino acids. Germline assignment: CDR1 KGHDR and CDR2 SFDVKD. Trimming took 3 bases from V and 7 from J; bases not matched to a gene: 10. The CDR3 is CATSDPLAGAVDEQYF. CDR3 nucleotides: TGTGCCACCAGTGATCCACTAGCGGGGGCCGTGGATGAGCAGTACTTC.

This clonotype has a handful of counts. V and J are TRBV5-1 and TRBJ2-1, with 14 bases lining up with TRBD2. Looked up from germline, CDR1 is SGHRS and CDR2 is YFSETQ. With 3 bases clipped from V and 0 bases from J, the junction kept 5 bases outside the gene matches. This CDR3 is 18 amino acids long. The CDR3 reads CASSSGLAGAPSYNEQFF. DNA of the CDR3: TGCGCCAGCAGCTCGGGACTAGCGGGGGCGCCCTCCTACAATGAGCAGTTCTTC.